Listed below are T cell receptor beta chains from one sample, sequenced in a study of cytomegalovirus exposure and HLA in healthy donors. Only in-frame clones appear in the TCRdb table, and some are missing; sequencing was by immunoSEQ multiplex PCR. The repertoire holds 200,000 to 250,000 clones, with more than 75% as singletons. The sequencing sample was made of PBMCs. The receptors originated from a young man in good health and CMV-seronegative. Both conserved end residues are part of each CDR3. A D gene is named only where the DNA matches it firmly. Not every row has a clone size; where given, it reads once, few, many or a size class.

clone_size	v_call	j_call	d_call	cdr3_aa	cdr3_nt
.	TRBV10-1	TRBJ2-3	TRBD1	CASSDPTGQGDTDTQYF	TGCGCCAGCAGTGATCCCACGGGACAGGGGGACACAGATACGCAGTATTTT
once	TRBV14	TRBJ2-1	TRBD2	CASSPIGTSRYNEQFF	TGTGCCAGCAGCCCAATCGGGACTAGCAGATACAATGAGCAGTTCTTC
.	TRBV5-1	TRBJ1-6	.	CASSTRGSSYNSPLHF	TGCGCCAGCAGCACAAGAGGGAGCTCCTATAATTCACCCCTCCACTTT
.	TRBV5-1	TRBJ2-1	.	CASSGTFNEQFF	TGCGCCAGCAGCGGGACTTTCAATGAGCAGTTCTTC
.	TRBV19	TRBJ2-7	.	CASSIEFKGNEQYF	TGTGCCAGTAGTATAGAATTCAAGGGGAACGAGCAGTACTTC
.	TRBV7-9	TRBJ2-3	TRBD2	CASSLTSGSGDTQYF	TGTGCCAGCAGCTTGACTAGCGGGAGCGGAGATACGCAGTATTTT
.	TRBV7-6	TRBJ2-1	TRBD1	CASSRKSMDRNEQFF	TGTGCCAGCAGCCGAAAATCAATGGACAGGAATGAGCAGTTCTTC
once	TRBV2	TRBJ2-5	TRBD2	CASTGTSSETQYF	TGTGCCAGCACTGGGACTAGTTCAGAGACCCAGTACTTC
.	TRBV27	TRBJ2-7	TRBD2	CASSQLAGAYEQYF	TGTGCCAGCAGTCAGCTAGCGGGAGCTTACGAGCAGTACTTC
.	TRBV10-2	TRBJ2-2	TRBD2	CASSERSGSSVGELFF	TGCGCCAGCAGTGAACGTAGCGGGAGTAGCGTCGGGGAGCTGTTTTTT
.	TRBV5-1	TRBJ2-1	TRBD2	CASSLASGTYNEQFF	TGCGCCAGCAGCTTGGCTAGCGGGACCTACAATGAGCAGTTCTTC
.	TRBV28	TRBJ1-2	.	CASSFAGVKYGYTF	TGTGCCAGCAGTTTCGCGGGGGTCAAGTATGGCTACACCTTC
.	TRBV10-1	TRBJ2-1	TRBD2	CASSDRTSGNEQFF	TGCGCCAGCAGTGATCGGACTAGCGGGAATGAGCAGTTCTTC
.	TRBV11-3	TRBJ2-7	.	CASSPPGAGPFYEQYF	TGTGCCAGCAGCCCCCCCGGGGCGGGGCCATTCTACGAGCAGTACTTC
.	TRBV5-1	TRBJ2-5	TRBD2	CASSSSGTSGQETQYF	TGCGCCAGCAGCTCGTCGGGGACTAGCGGCCAAGAGACCCAGTACTTC
.	TRBV5-1	TRBJ1-6	.	CASSLVTSSYNSPLHF	TGCGCCAGCAGCTTGGTTACCAGCTCCTATAATTCACCCCTCCACTTT
.	TRBV20-1	TRBJ2-7	TRBD1	CSARQGYEQYF	TGCAGTGCTCGACAGGGCTACGAGCAGTACTTC
once	TRBV4-1	TRBJ2-3	.	CASSPLTVGYTDTQYF	TGCGCCAGCAGCCCATTGACAGTCGGTTACACAGATACGCAGTATTTT
.	TRBV27	TRBJ1-6	TRBD1	CASSDLPGQGHGSYNSPLHF	TGTGCCAGCAGTGATTTACCGGGACAGGGACATGGGTCCTATAATTCACCCCTCCACTTT
once	TRBV29-1	TRBJ2-4	TRBD1	CSVEDDPRGLAKNIQYF	TGCAGCGTTGAAGATGATCCAAGGGGGCTAGCCAAAAACATTCAGTACTTC
.	TRBV28	TRBJ1-4	TRBD1	CASSSGTAEKLFF	TGTGCCAGCAGTTCCGGGACAGCTGAAAAACTGTTTTTT
once	TRBV2	TRBJ2-5	TRBD2	CASSEDSLAGEETQYF	TGTGCCAGCAGTGAAGACTCACTAGCGGGGGAAGAGACCCAGTACTTC
.	TRBV28	TRBJ1-2	.	CASTPWRDYGYTF	TGTGCCAGCACCCCGTGGAGAGACTATGGCTACACCTTC
once	TRBV19	TRBJ2-7	.	CASSIQATPGPSYEQYF	TGTGCCAGTAGTATACAGGCTACCCCTGGCCCTTCCTACGAGCAGTACTTC
few	TRBV7-9	TRBJ1-2	.	CASSSTYGYTF	TGTGCCAGCAGCTCTACCTATGGCTACACCTTC
.	TRBV5-8	TRBJ1-5	.	CASSLDQGNQPQHF	TGTGCCAGCAGCTTGGACCAGGGGAATCAGCCCCAGCATTTT
.	TRBV10-3	TRBJ2-2	TRBD1	CAIWDRSNTGELFF	TGTGCCATCTGGGACAGATCAAATACCGGGGAGCTGTTTTTT
.	TRBV5-1	TRBJ2-2	.	CASSLRTVNTGELFF	TGCGCCAGCAGCTTAAGGACAGTGAACACCGGGGAGCTGTTTTTT
once	TRBV6-6	TRBJ1-5	.	CASSHSPGGNQPQHF	TGTGCCAGCAGTCATTCTCCGGGGGGCAATCAGCCCCAGCATTTT
.	TRBV5-1	TRBJ2-1	.	CASSLEGGPYNEQFF	TGCGCCAGCAGCTTGGAGGGGGGGCCTTACAATGAGCAGTTCTTC
.	TRBV6-5	TRBJ2-1	TRBD2	CASSSEREDFNEQFF	TGTGCCAGCAGTTCCGAGCGGGAGGACTTCAATGAGCAGTTCTTC
.	TRBV7-2	TRBJ2-1	TRBD2	CASSLVLAGGYNEQFF	TGTGCCAGCAGCTTAGTACTAGCGGGAGGGTACAATGAGCAGTTCTTC
.	TRBV27	TRBJ2-7	TRBD2	CASSFTSGSVNEQYF	TGTGCCAGCAGTTTTACTAGCGGGAGTGTAAACGAGCAGTACTTC
.	TRBV4-1	TRBJ1-6	TRBD1	CASSQEKGQPYNSPLHF	TGCGCCAGCAGCCAAGAGAAGGGACAGCCCTATAATTCACCCCTCCACTTT
.	TRBV5-1	TRBJ2-2	TRBD1	CASSLLPGTVGTGELFF	TGCGCCAGCAGCCTACTCCCCGGGACAGTCGGCACCGGGGAGCTGTTTTTT
.	TRBV9	TRBJ2-7	.	CASSVDLRRALHEQYF	TGTGCCAGCAGCGTAGATCTTCGCAGGGCTTTACACGAGCAGTACTTC
.	TRBV6-5	TRBJ2-7	.	CASSHGRGYEQYF	TGTGCCAGCAGCCACGGACGGGGTTACGAGCAGTACTTC
.	TRBV27	TRBJ2-1	TRBD2	CASTQSSGTYNEQFF	TGTGCCAGCACCCAATCTAGCGGGACATACAATGAGCAGTTCTTC
.	TRBV7-2	TRBJ2-5	TRBD1	CASSDGTGREFRGLETQYF	TGTGCCAGCAGCGACGGGACAGGGAGGGAGTTTAGGGGTCTGGAGACCCAGTACTTC
.	TRBV6-6	TRBJ1-5	.	CASSHNQPQHF	TGTGCCAGCAGTCACAATCAGCCCCAGCATTTT
.	TRBV5-1	TRBJ1-2	TRBD1	CASSLTGGEGYTF	TGCGCCAGCAGCTTGACAGGGGGCGAGGGCTACACCTTC
.	TRBV28	TRBJ2-7	.	CASSLMGDNEQYF	TGTGCCAGCAGTTTAATGGGGGACAACGAGCAGTACTTC
once	TRBV28	TRBJ2-3	.	CASSLSQSTDTQYF	TGTGCCAGCAGTTTAAGTCAGTCCACAGATACGCAGTATTTT
.	TRBV6-1	TRBJ2-2	.	CASRLTANTGELFF	TGTGCCAGCAGGTTGACAGCGAACACCGGGGAGCTGTTTTTT
.	TRBV7-2	TRBJ2-3	.	CASSPLWAGTDTQYF	TGTGCCAGCAGCCCGCTTTGGGCTGGCACAGATACGCAGTATTTT
.	TRBV28	TRBJ1-1	TRBD1	CASSFNRGLGTEAFF	TGTGCCAGCAGTTTTAACAGGGGGCTCGGCACTGAAGCTTTCTTT
.	TRBV2	TRBJ2-5	.	CASSKRQAQETQYF	TGTGCCAGCAGTAAAAGACAGGCCCAAGAGACCCAGTACTTC
.	TRBV23-1	TRBJ2-7	.	CASSQSTAHEQYF	TGCGCCAGCAGTCAATCAACTGCCCACGAGCAGTACTTC
.	TRBV9	TRBJ1-1	.	CASSGGAEAFF	TGTGCCAGCAGCGGCGGGGCAGAAGCTTTCTTT
.	TRBV14	TRBJ2-7	TRBD1	CASSPRGHEQYF	TGTGCCAGCAGCCCTAGGGGGCACGAGCAGTACTTC
.	TRBV28	TRBJ2-2	.	CASSHGNTGELFF	TGTGCCAGCAGTCACGGGAACACCGGGGAGCTGTTTTTT
.	TRBV6-5	TRBJ2-7	.	CASGQGGEQYF	TGTGCCAGCGGACAGGGAGGGGAGCAGTACTTC
.	TRBV27	TRBJ2-5	.	CASSFRRFGETQYF	TGTGCCAGCAGTTTTAGGAGGTTCGGAGAGACCCAGTACTTC
.	TRBV28	TRBJ1-3	TRBD1	CASSPGQASGNTIYF	TGTGCCAGCAGTCCGGGACAGGCCTCTGGAAACACCATATATTTT
.	TRBV2	TRBJ2-5	.	CASSGEPQETQYF	TGTGCCAGCAGCGGGGAACCCCAAGAGACCCAGTACTTC
.	TRBV2	TRBJ2-1	.	CASRTRGARNEQFF	TGTGCCAGCAGGACCCGGGGGGCCCGAAATGAGCAGTTCTTC